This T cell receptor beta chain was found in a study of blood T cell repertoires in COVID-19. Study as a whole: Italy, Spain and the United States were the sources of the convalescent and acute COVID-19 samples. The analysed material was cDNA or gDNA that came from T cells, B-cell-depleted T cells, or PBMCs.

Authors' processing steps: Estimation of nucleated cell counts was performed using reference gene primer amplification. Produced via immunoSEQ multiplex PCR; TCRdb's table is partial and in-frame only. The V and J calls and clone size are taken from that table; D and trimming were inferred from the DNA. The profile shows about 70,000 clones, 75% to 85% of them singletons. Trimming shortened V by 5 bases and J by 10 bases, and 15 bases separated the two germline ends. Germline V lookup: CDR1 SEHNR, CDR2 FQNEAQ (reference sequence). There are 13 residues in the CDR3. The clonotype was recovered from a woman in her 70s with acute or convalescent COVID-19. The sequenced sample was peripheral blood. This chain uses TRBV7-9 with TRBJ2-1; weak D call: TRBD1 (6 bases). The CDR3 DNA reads TGTGCCAGCAGCCCCTATGGGGGCGGAGAGCAGTTCTTC. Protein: CASSPYGGGEQFF.